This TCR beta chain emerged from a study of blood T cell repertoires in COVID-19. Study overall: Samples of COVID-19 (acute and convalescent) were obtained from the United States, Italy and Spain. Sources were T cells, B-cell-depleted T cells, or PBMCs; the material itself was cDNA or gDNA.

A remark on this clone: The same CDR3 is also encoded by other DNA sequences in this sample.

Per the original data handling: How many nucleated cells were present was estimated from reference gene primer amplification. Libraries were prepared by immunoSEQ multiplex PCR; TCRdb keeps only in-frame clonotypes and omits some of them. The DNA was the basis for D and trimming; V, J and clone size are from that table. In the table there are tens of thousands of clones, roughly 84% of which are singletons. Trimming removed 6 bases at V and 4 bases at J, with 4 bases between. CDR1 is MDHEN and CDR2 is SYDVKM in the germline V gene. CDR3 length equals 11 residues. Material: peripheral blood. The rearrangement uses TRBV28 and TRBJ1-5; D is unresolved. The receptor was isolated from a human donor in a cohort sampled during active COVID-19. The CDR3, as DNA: TGTGCCAGCAGAACTAATCAGCCCCAGCATTTT. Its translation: CASRTNQPQHF.